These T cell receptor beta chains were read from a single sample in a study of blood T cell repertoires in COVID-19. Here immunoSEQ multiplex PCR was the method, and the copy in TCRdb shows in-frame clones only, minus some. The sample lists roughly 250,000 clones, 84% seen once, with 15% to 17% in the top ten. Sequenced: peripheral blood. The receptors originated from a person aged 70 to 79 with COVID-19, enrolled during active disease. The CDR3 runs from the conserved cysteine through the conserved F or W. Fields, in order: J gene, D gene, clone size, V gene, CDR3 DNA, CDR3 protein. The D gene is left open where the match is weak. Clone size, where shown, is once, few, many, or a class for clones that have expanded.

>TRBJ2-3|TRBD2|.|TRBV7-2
TGTGCCAGCAGCGGACATAGCGGGGGGGCCTCAAGCACAGATACGCAGTATTTT
CASSGHSGGASSTDTQYF
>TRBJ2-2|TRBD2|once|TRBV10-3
TGTGCCATCAGTGAGTTACGGACTAGCGGAAACACCGGGGAGCTGTTTTTT
CAISELRTSGNTGELFF
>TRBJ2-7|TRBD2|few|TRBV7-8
TGTGCCAGCACCCGGGGGGGTGGGACCTACGAGCAGTACTTC
CASTRGGGTYEQYF
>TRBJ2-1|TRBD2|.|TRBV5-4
TGTGCCAGCAGCCCCCAGCGGGGGGCCATGTATGAGCAGTTCTTC
CASSPQRGAMYEQFF
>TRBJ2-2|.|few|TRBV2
TGTGCCAGCAGTGAAGCCCCCCGGAACACCGGGGAGCTGTTTTTT
CASSEAPRNTGELFF
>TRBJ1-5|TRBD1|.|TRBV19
TGTGCCAGTAGTACGGGACAGCTACTACGGGGAGGCAATCAGCCCCAGCATTTT
CASSTGQLLRGGNQPQHF
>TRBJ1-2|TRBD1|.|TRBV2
TGTGCCAGCAGTGGACGCGTAGGGGACAGGGCGGTGGTAGGCTATGGCTACACCTTC
CASSGRVGDRAVVGYGYTF
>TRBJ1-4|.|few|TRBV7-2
TGTGCCAGCAGCCTCGACAGGAATAATGAAAAACTGTTTTTT
CASSLDRNNEKLFF
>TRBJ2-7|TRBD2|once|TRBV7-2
TGTGCCAGCAGCTCAGGGAGGGGAAAAAAGGGGATGGAGCAGTACTTC
CASSSGRGKKGMEQYF
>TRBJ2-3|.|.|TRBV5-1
TGCGCCAGCAGCCCGACAGAGAGCACAGATACGCAGTATTTT
CASSPTESTDTQYF
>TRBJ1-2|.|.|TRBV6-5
TGTGCCAGCAGTCGACAGGCCGCTAACTATGGCTACACCTTC
CASSRQAANYGYTF
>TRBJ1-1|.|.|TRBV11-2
TGTGCCAGCAGCCTCCTCGGGTTGAACACTGAAGCTTTCTTT
CASSLLGLNTEAFF
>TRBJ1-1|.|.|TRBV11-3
TGTGCCAGCAGCTTTACGAAGGGGACTGAAGCTTTCTTT
CASSFTKGTEAFF
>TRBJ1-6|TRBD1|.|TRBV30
TGTGCCTGGAGTGTGGGACAGGGAGTCTCCTCACCCCTCCACTTT
CAWSVGQGVSSPLHF
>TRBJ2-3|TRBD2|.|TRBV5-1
TGCGCCAGCAGCTTGGCGCGGGGGGGCCCCGATACGCAGTATTTT
CASSLARGGPDTQYF
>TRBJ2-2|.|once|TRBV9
TGTGCCAGCAGCGTAGTCGACTACGTCAATACCGGGGAGCTGTTTTTT
CASSVVDYVNTGELFF
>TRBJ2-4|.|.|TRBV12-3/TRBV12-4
TGTGCCAGCACCGCTTCGACAGGAGACATTCAGTACTTC
CASTASTGDIQYF
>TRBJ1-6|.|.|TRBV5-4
TGTGCCAGCAGTTCTGCCCCCTTCCAACTTTCACCCCTCCACTTT
CASSSAPFQLSPLHF
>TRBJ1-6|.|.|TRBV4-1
TGCGCCAGCAGCCAAGAAATCCAGGAAAATTCACCCCTCCACTTT
CASSQEIQENSPLHF
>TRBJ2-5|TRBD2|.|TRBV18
TGTGCCAGCTCACCCGGGGGGGCCCTGCAAGAGACCCAGTACTTC
CASSPGGALQETQYF
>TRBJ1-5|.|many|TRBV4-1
TGCGCCAGCAGCCAAGAATTCGAAGGAGGGGATCAGCCCCAGCATTTT
CASSQEFEGGDQPQHF
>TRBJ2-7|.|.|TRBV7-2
TGTGCCAGCAGCCGACCAGGGAACGAGCAGTACTTC
CASSRPGNEQYF
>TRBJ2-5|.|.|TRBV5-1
TGCGCCAGCAGCTTGGGGGGGGGCCAGGAGACCCAGTACTTC
CASSLGGGQETQYF
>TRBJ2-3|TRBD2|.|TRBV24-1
TGTGCCACCAGTATTAGCGGGAGTGGGGCAGATACGCAGTATTTT
CATSISGSGADTQYF
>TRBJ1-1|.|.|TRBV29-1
TGCAGCGTTAAAGAAACCGGGGGGAACACTGAAGCTTTCTTT
CSVKETGGNTEAFF
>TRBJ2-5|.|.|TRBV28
TGTGCCAGCAGTTCGGGACAACAAGAGACCCAGTACTTC
CASSSGQQETQYF
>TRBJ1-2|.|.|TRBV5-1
TGCGCCAGCCGAGCGGAGGGGTCGGGCTACACCTTC
CASRAEGSGYTF
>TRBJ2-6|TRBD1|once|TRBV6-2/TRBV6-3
TGTGCCAGCAGTCCGAACACAGGGGTCGGGGCCAACGTCCTGACTTTC
CASSPNTGVGANVLTF
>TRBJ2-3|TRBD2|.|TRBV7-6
TGTGCCAGCAGCAACCTCGGGGGGAGGGTGGATACGCAGTATTTT
CASSNLGGRVDTQYF
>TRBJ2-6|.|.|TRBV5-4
TGTGCCAGCACATCGGGGGGGGCCAACGTCCTGACTTTC
CASTSGGANVLTF
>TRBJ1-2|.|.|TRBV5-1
TGCGCCAGCAGCTTGGAGCTCCCACAGGATGGCTACACCTTC
CASSLELPQDGYTF
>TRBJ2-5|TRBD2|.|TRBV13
TGTGCCAGCAGCCGGACCGGGGGGGCGTTGCCCGAGACCCAGTACTTC
CASSRTGGALPETQYF
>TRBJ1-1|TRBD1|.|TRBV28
TGTGCCAGCAGACTGGGACAGGGAATAATGAACACTGAAGCTTTCTTT
CASRLGQGIMNTEAFF
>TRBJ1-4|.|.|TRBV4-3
TGCGCCAGCAGCCAAGGGGGAGGTCATGAGAATGCGGGGGAACTGTTTTTT
CASSQGGGHENAGELFF
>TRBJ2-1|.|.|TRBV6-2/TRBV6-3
TGTGCCAGCAGTTACGGGGGAGGCAACAATGAGCAGTTCTTC
CASSYGGGNNEQFF
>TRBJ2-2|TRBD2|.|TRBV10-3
TGTGCCATCAGACTAGCGGGAGTGAACACCGGGGAGCTGTTTTTT
CAIRLAGVNTGELFF
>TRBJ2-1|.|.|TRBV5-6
TGTGCCAGCAGCTTGGGCGACGGGTACAATGAGCAGTTCTTC
CASSLGDGYNEQFF
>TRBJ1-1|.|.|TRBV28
TGTGCCAGCCGATATATTGTAGGCGGGCCCCGGATTGGGAACACTGAAGCTTTCTTT
CASRYIVGGPRIGNTEAFF
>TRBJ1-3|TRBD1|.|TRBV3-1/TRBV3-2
TGTGCCAGCAGCCAACAAGGACAGGGTGGAAACACCATATATTTT
CASSQQGQGGNTIYF
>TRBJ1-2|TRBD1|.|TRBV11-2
TGTGCCAGCAGAGTTAACAGGGGCCTATCTAACTATGGCTACACCTTC
CASRVNRGLSNYGYTF
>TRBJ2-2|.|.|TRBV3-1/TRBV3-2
TGTGCCAGCAGCCATCCTGACACCGGGGAGCTGTTTTTT
CASSHPDTGELFF
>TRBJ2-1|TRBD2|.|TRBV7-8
TGTGCCAGCAGCCCACTGACTAGCGGGTTGTTCTTC
CASSPLTSGLFF
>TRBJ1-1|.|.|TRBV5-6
TGTGCCAGCAGCTTCACAGGGCGGGCTGAAGCTTTCTTT
CASSFTGRAEAFF
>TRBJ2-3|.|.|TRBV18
TGTGCCAGCTCACCACTCCAAACGACTAGCACAGATACGCAGTATTTT
CASSPLQTTSTDTQYF
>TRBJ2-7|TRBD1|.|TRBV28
TGTGCCAGCCAGGGTCCCGGCGACAGGGGCTCCTACGAGCAGTACTTC
CASQGPGDRGSYEQYF
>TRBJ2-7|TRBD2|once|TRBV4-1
TGCGCCAGCAGCCAAGCGGGACTAGCGGGACTGCAGTACTTC
CASSQAGLAGLQYF
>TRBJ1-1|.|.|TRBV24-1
TGTGCCACTAGCGTGGGGTTCCGGACTGAAGCTTTCTTT
CATSVGFRTEAFF
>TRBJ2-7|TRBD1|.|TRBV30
TGTGCCTGGGCGACAGGGACCACCTACGAGCAGTACTTC
CAWATGTTYEQYF
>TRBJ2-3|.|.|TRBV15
TGTGCCACCAGCACGACGGGGGTTAATCGTGATACGCAGTATTTT
CATSTTGVNRDTQYF
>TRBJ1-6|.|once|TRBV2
TGTGCCAGCAGAAGGGGGTACAATTCACCCCTCCACTTT
CASRRGYNSPLHF
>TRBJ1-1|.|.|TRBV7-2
TGTGCCAGCAGCTTAGCGGGACACCCAAACACTGAAGCTTTCTTT
CASSLAGHPNTEAFF
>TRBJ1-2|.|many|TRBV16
TGTGCCAGCAGCCAATTTGGGGGCCGTGGCTACACCTTC
CASSQFGGRGYTF
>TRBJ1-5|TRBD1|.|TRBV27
TGTGCCAGCAGTTCCCGGACAGGGGGCTATCAGCCCCAGCATTTT
CASSSRTGGYQPQHF
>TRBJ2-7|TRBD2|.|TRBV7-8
TGTGCCAGCAGCTTAGTGCTAGCGGGAGTCTCCTACGAGCAGTACTTC
CASSLVLAGVSYEQYF
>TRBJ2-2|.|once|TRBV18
TGTGCCAGCTCACCGCGGCCGGTGGCGGGGACCGGGGAGCTGTTTTTT
CASSPRPVAGTGELFF
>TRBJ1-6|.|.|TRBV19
TGTGCCAGTAGTGCGGGGAGCTCCTATAATTCACCCCTCCACTTT
CASSAGSSYNSPLHF